Presented here are 17 T cell receptor beta chains from one specimen sequenced in a study of T cell repertoires in ileal Crohn's disease. Data came from immunoSEQ multiplex PCR; TCRdb stores just in-frame clones and leaves some out. Of under 6,000 clones in the sample, about 81% were seen once. The sequencing sample was made of ileal tissue. All receptors derive from an adult with Crohn's disease.

The chain links TRBV27 to TRBJ2-3, with 9 nucleotides matching TRBD2. CDR1 and CDR2 (germline): MNHEY, SMNVEV (reference sequence). J gave up 4 bases and V 2 bases, and 7 bases lay outside the gene matches. This CDR3 has 16 amino acids. Here the CDR3 reads CASSLISGGGADTQYF. The DNA for the CDR3 is TGTGCCAGCAGTTTAATTAGCGGGGGAGGCGCAGATACGCAGTATTTT.

V usage is TRBV7-2 and J usage is TRBJ2-2; 12 bases align to TRBD2. Germline CDR1 and CDR2: SGHTA and FQGNSA. Trimming removed 4 bases from V and 6 bases from J; junction bases left unmatched: 6. This CDR3 spans 16 amino acids. As DNA, the CDR3 is TGTGCCAGCAGCTCACTAGCGGGGGGAAGGGCCGGGGAGCTGTTTTTT. This translates into CASSSLAGGRAGELFF.

J is TRBJ2-7 and V is TRBV18; TRBD1 matches 8 bases. The CDR3 extends over 14 amino acids. The junction had 10 bases not matched to a gene; V was cut back by 3 bases and J by 9 bases. Looked up from germline, CDR1 is KGHSH and CDR2 is LQKENI. The CDR3, as DNA: TGTGCCAGCTCACCTAGACAGGGGAGAGTCGGGCAGTACTTC. It is translated as CASSPRQGRVGQYF.

This clone came up a few times. The chain employs TRBV7-2 and TRBJ1-6, with D possibly matching TRBD1 (6 bases). V was trimmed by 5 bases and J by 4 bases, leaving 6 bases between them. The V gene's germline CDR1 is SGHTA and CDR2 FQGNSA. The CDR3 spans 13 residues. CDR3 residues: CASSGQYNSPLHF. The CDR3 nucleotides are TGTGCCAGCAGCGGACAGTATAATTCACCCCTCCACTTT.

V usage is TRBV9 and J usage is TRBJ2-1, with 10 nucleotides matching TRBD1. This CDR3 comprises 16 residues. CDR1 and CDR2 from the germline V gene are SGDLS and YYNGEE. The junction had 3 bases not matched to a gene; V was cut back by 0 bases and J by 3 bases. For the CDR3, the DNA is TGTGCCAGCAGCGTAGTCAGGACAGGGGGCTACAATGAGCAGTTCTTC. Translating gives CASSVVRTGGYNEQFF. Full variable domain (rest looked up from reference TRBV9 and TRBJ2-1): DSGVTQTPKHLITATGQRVTLRCSPRSGDLSVYWYQQSLDQGLQFLIQYYNGEERAKGNILERFSAQQFPDLHSELNLSSLELGDSALYFCASSVVRTGGYNEQFFGPGTRLTVL.

This clone was counted a few times. The chain combines TRBV10-3 with TRBJ1-6, with a weak D call TRBD1 (5 bases). The V gene's germline CDR1 is ENHRY and CDR2 SYGVKD. Trimming left V 7 bases short and J 6 bases short, with 10 bases between. The CDR3 runs 13 residues. The CDR3 bases are TGTGCCATCAAAGGGGCATCTAATTCACCCCTCCACTTT. It translates to CAIKGASNSPLHF.

The chain carries TRBV30 and TRBJ2-5, with 10 bases that match TRBD2. J lost 4 bases, V lost 0 bases, and 5 bases had no gene match. The CDR3 spans 15 residues. Germline V gene data show CDR1 as GTSNPN and CDR2 as SVGIG (reference sequence). CDR3 loop: CAWSVSGGAGETQYF. CDR3 coding DNA: TGTGCCTGGAGTGTAAGCGGGGGGGCTGGAGAGACCCAGTACTTC.

Comment on this clone: This CDR3 is also generated by other DNA sequences in the sample. The rearrangement links TRBV28 to TRBJ1-1, with a weak D call TRBD1 (5 bases). This CDR3 spans 11 amino acids. V gave up 2 bases and J gave up 8 bases, with 6 bases separating them. From germline, CDR1 is MDHEN and CDR2 SYDVKM. The chain's CDR3 is CASSLQGEAFF. The CDR3 DNA is TGTGCCAGCAGTTTACAGGGAGAAGCTTTCTTT. Full variable domain (missing parts from reference TRBV28 and TRBJ1-1): DVKVTQSSRYLVKRTGEKVFLECVQDMDHENMFWYRQDPGLGLRLIYFSYDVKMKEKGDIPEGYSVSREKKERFSLILESASTNQTSMYLCASSLQGEAFFGQGTRLTVV.

The CDR3 sequence is CASSEVAGGMTDTQYF. In DNA, the CDR3 is TGTGCCAGCAGTGAAGTAGCGGGGGGCATGACAGATACGCAGTATTTT. The rearrangement joins TRBV2 to TRBJ2-3; 10 nucleotides match TRBD2. The CDR3 contains 16 residues. Unmatched junction bases numbered 4, after V lost 1 base and J lost 3 bases. The germline V gene has CDR1 SNHLY and CDR2 FYNNEI.

The chain recombines TRBV6-5 with TRBJ2-7, with 8 nucleotides matching TRBD1. J lost 3 bases, V lost 5 bases, and 0 bases had no gene match. The CDR3 length is 12 residues. Germline CDR1 and CDR2: MNHEY and SVGAGI. The CDR3 loop is CASSGQGYEQYF. CDR3 nucleotides: TGTGCCAGCAGTGGACAGGGCTACGAGCAGTACTTC.

CDR3 sequence: CSVGPSVLSEQYF. CDR3 nucleotide sequence: TGCAGCGTGGGCCCGTCCGTATTGTCCGAGCAGTACTTC. V and J are TRBV29-1 and TRBJ2-7; D remains ambiguous. Germline V gives CDR1 SQVTM, CDR2 ANQGSEA. This CDR3 is built from 13 residues. V lost 6 bases and J lost 6, with 18 bases in between.

The gene calls are TRBV5-1 and TRBJ2-1; 13 bases map to TRBD2. CDR3 length: 17 amino acids. Germline loops: CDR1 SGHRS, CDR2 YFSETQ. With 4 bases clipped from V and 4 bases from J, the junction kept 8 bases outside the gene matches. The CDR3 loop reads CASSPARTSGGYNEQFF. In nucleotides, the CDR3 is TGCGCCAGCAGCCCTGCGCGGACTAGCGGGGGATACAATGAGCAGTTCTTC.

The CDR3 is CASSITGGGYGYTF. The CDR3 nucleotides are TGTGCCAGCAGCATAACAGGGGGCGGCTATGGCTACACCTTC. The chain uses TRBV11-2 and TRBJ1-2; TRBD1 agrees at 9 bases. Trimming took 5 bases from V and 4 from J; bases not matched to a gene: 5. The CDR3 covers 14 residues. CDR1 and CDR2 (germline): SGHAT, FQNNGV.

The V and J genes are TRBV18 and TRBJ1-5; D is possibly TRBD1 (5 bases). The germline V gene has CDR1 KGHSH and CDR2 LQKENI. This CDR3 is 15 amino acids long. Trimming removed 1 base from V and 2 bases from J, with 9 bases in between. CDR3 amino acids: CASSPQGGGNQPQHF. CDR3 nucleotide sequence: TGTGCCAGCTCACCACAGGGAGGGGGCAATCAGCCCCAGCATTTT.

The chain is built from TRBV30 and TRBJ1-6; D ambiguous. V lost 3 bases and J lost 0, with 9 bases in between. The CDR3 covers 15 residues. From germline, CDR1 is GTSNPN and CDR2 SVGIG (reference sequence). This CDR3 is CAWRTGSSYNSPLHF. The CDR3 coding sequence is TGTGCCTGGAGGACCGGGAGCTCCTATAATTCACCCCTCCACTTT.

CDR3: CASSPVFGTEYGYTF. The CDR3 DNA reads as TGTGCCAGCTCACCAGTTTTCGGGACTGAATATGGCTACACCTTC. V usage is TRBV18 and J usage is TRBJ1-2, with TRBD1 as a possible D gene (5 bases). Germline lookup yields CDR1 KGHSH and CDR2 LQKENI. V lost 2 bases, J lost 5 bases, and 15 bases lay in between. The CDR3 loop spans 15 amino acids.

This clone was seen just once. The V and J genes are TRBV30 and TRBJ2-7; 9 nucleotides line up with TRBD1. CDR1 and CDR2 from the germline V gene are GTSNPN and SVGIG (reference sequence). This CDR3 has 12 residues. The CDR3 region is CVAGQGLYEQYF. The CDR3 bases are TGTGTGGCGGGACAGGGACTTTACGAGCAGTACTTC.